This passage covers 5 T cell receptor beta chains from one sample sequenced in a study of blood T cell repertoires in COVID-19. Method: immunoSEQ multiplex PCR; TCRdb's copy keeps in-frame clones and lacks some. Found here are about 210,000 clones, approximately 85% of them singletons; the top ten hold over 2%. Material for sequencing was peripheral blood. These TCRs come from an older woman with COVID-19, enrolled during active disease.

V is TRBV7-6 and J is TRBJ1-3, with D hard to call. This CDR3 spans 15 amino acids. The V end was cut by 3 bases, the J end by 2 bases, with 11 bases between. The germline CDR1 and CDR2 sequences are SGHVS and FNYEAQ. The DNA of the CDR3 is TGTGCCAGCAGCTTTGGACTTACGGCTGGAAACACCATATATTTT. This sequence encodes CASSFGLTAGNTIYF. The variable domain in full, with the rest retrieved from reference TRBV7-6 and TRBJ1-3, is GAGVSQSPRYKVTKRGQDVALRCDPISGHVSLYWYRQALGQGPEFLTYFNYEAQQDKSGLPNDRFSAERPEGSISTLTIQRTEQRDSAMYRCASSFGLTAGNTIYFGEGSWLTVV.

This clone was observed a handful of times. The CDR3 spells CASSPLGTSGYEQYF. CDR3 sequence (DNA): TGTGCCAGCAGCCCACTAGGGACTAGCGGTTACGAGCAGTACTTC. V and J are TRBV13 and TRBJ2-7; 11 bases line up with TRBD2. Germline lookup yields CDR1 PRHDT and CDR2 FYEKMQ (reference sequence). The V segment lost 5 bases and the J segment 4 bases; nucleotides outside the gene matches: 7. The CDR3 length is 15 residues.

This clone occurred a few times. The gene calls are TRBV5-6 and TRBJ1-1; a possible D gene is TRBD1 (6 bases). Trimming took off 1 base at V and 2 bases at J, with 12 bases between the two ends. The CDR3 sequence is 15 residues long. The germline V gene has CDR1 SGHDT and CDR2 YYEEEE. CDR3 sequence: CASSLNRATNTEAFF. The CDR3 DNA reads as TGTGCCAGCAGCTTGAACAGGGCTACTAACACTGAAGCTTTCTTT.

The sample holds a few counts of this clone. The V gene is TRBV11-1, the J gene TRBJ1-5; 9 bases align to TRBD1. Germline-derived CDR1 and CDR2 are SGHAT and FQDESV (reference sequence). The CDR3 has 13 amino acids. Trimming removed 4 bases from V and 5 bases from J; junction bases left unmatched: 0. The CDR3 reads CASSWTGDQPQHF. The CDR3 DNA follows: TGTGCCAGCAGCTGGACAGGGGATCAGCCCCAGCATTTT.

This chain uses TRBV4-1 with TRBJ2-3; 11 bases fit TRBD1. The length of the CDR3 is 16 residues. The ends lost 4 bases at V and 3 bases at J; junction bases unmatched: 6. Germline CDR1 reads MGHRA; CDR2 reads YSYEKL. CDR3 residues: CASSPGQGAGTDTQYF. CDR3 nucleotides: TGCGCCAGCAGCCCAGGACAGGGGGCCGGGACAGATACGCAGTATTTT.